This T cell receptor beta chain was captured by sequencing in a study of post-analysis software for immune sequencing data. Researchers reported that TCR beta cDNA libraries carried unique molecular identifiers. Input populations of about 0.9 to 10 million T cells gave rise to approximately 500,000 cDNA molecules. One entry per CDR3 protein results from TCRdb running MiXCR on the PCR reads. The data hold hundreds of thousands of distinct CDR3 sequences, with over 45% observed a single time. Trimming left V 6 bases short and J 0 bases short, with 14 bases between. From germline, CDR1 is MNHEY and CDR2 SVGEGT. The CDR3 sequence is 15 residues long. Study results and limitations: Five TRBV segments were significantly more frequent in patients than in controls. TRBV5-6, TRBV5-1 and TRBV20-1 were among these segments. Samples from a shared batch, those prepared together, strongly co-clustered by F measure. Significantly decreased normalized Chao1 diversity was recorded for multiple sclerosis patients relative to controls.

In the case of this clonotype: Antigen specificity is unknown.

The clonotype originates from a girl aged 2-10 years with multiple sclerosis. Input material: blood. The chain has TRBV6-2 or TRBV6-3 and TRBJ1-1; D perhaps matches TRBD1 (6 bases). The CDR3: CASSDAQGLNTEAFF. DNA for the CDR3: TGTGCCAGCAGCGATGCACAGGGCTTGAACACTGAAGCTTTCTTT.